This T cell receptor (beta chain) was documented in a study of T cell repertoires in cytomegalovirus infection. Study context: Shared public TCR beta signatures pointed to both CMV infection and a matching HLA type. The study, taken as a whole, reports: Dominating the ex vivo response were TCR beta clonotypes that were CMV-specific and HLA-C-restricted. Cumulative public TCR beta family frequency identified carriers of CMV plus the relevant HLA.

The V gene's germline CDR1 is DFQATT and CDR2 SNEGSKA (reference sequence). CDR3 length: 13 residues. This clonotype was found a few times. Its antigen is not identified. One end of the junction fails to match germline, which may point to a read error. TCRdb re-called the reads through MiXCR, storing one row per CDR3 protein. The sample consists of roughly 200,000 distinct CDR3 sequences, more than 9% of them appearing once. The V gene is TRBV20-1, the J gene TRBJ1-2; D might be TRBD1 (5 bases). The sequence came from a human donor in good health (CMV status not recorded). Some clones in this sample may be carry-over from other donors' samples. Material for sequencing was PBMCs. The CDR3 is CSARDSRGNGYTF. CDR3 coding DNA: TGCAGTGCTAGAGATTCGAGGGGCAATGGGTACACCTTC.